The clone carrying this T cell receptor (beta chain) occurred once. Its specificity is unknown. A junction end diverges from the germline sequence, so it may reflect a read error. The CDR3 consists of 16 residues. Germline CDR1 is MNHNS and CDR2 is SASEGT. This sample is drawn from a study of cytomegalovirus exposure and HLA in healthy donors. Findings of the study overall: Analyses of presence and absence presupposed an approximately uniform sequencing depth across donors.

The primer mix had 60 Vbeta and 13 Jbeta primers. The method was immunoSEQ multiplex PCR; TCRdb's version includes in-frame clones alone and lacks a portion of them. Of around 130,000 clones listed, around three quarters are singletons. The source of this sequence is a woman aged 45-65 years in good health and CMV-seronegative. Sequencing was carried out using PBMCs. J is TRBJ1-2 and V is TRBV6-1; a possible D gene is TRBD1 (6 bases). The CDR3 sequence: CASSGRREGGNYGYPF. DNA for the CDR3: TGTGCCAGCAGTGGACGCCGGGAGGGGGGAAACTATGGCTACCCCTTC.